These T cell receptor beta chains were read from a single sample in a study of blood T cell repertoires in COVID-19. Only in-frame clones appear in the TCRdb table, and some are missing; sequencing was by immunoSEQ multiplex PCR. The table includes roughly 150,000 clones, about four fifths detected once. Sequencing input: peripheral blood. These receptor sequences come from a woman aged 80 or older with active or convalescent COVID-19. Both conserved end residues are trimmed from each CDR3. Fields, in order: V gene, J gene, D gene, CDR3 protein. A D gene is named only where the DNA matches it firmly.

TRBV14	TRBJ2-3	TRBD2	ASSKRGLAVPSTDTQY
TRBV18	TRBJ1-4	TRBD1	ASSSTKGQGYEKLF
TRBV7-2	TRBJ2-2	TRBD2	ASSPQTSGTGELF
TRBV18	TRBJ1-1	NA	ASSRLSKAEAF
TRBV7-3	TRBJ2-2	NA	ASGPRYGGELF
TRBV2	TRBJ1-1	NA	ATQASLNTEAF
TRBV7-3	TRBJ2-3	TRBD1	ASSAGTADASPQY
TRBV7-2	TRBJ1-4	NA	ASRPGLTNEKLF
TRBV5-1	TRBJ2-5	NA	ASSPGVFGQETQY
TRBV10-3	TRBJ2-7	TRBD2	AISESPRESYEQY
TRBV5-4	TRBJ2-7	NA	ASSPGLSGYEQY
TRBV18	TRBJ2-1	TRBD2	ASSLSGSSYNEQF
TRBV10-3	TRBJ1-2	TRBD1	AIRRDRAVGYGYT
TRBV6-5	TRBJ2-2	NA	ASSSVGSANTGELF
TRBV4-1	TRBJ2-1	NA	ASSQDSISADSYNEQF
TRBV6-5	TRBJ1-1	TRBD1	ASSYYRGRSSEAF
TRBV27	TRBJ1-2	TRBD1	ASSLGQGGLRYDGYT
TRBV27	TRBJ2-7	TRBD1	ASSLWGTGYEQY
TRBV2	TRBJ2-1	TRBD2	ASSADVGTSFNNEQF
TRBV10-3	TRBJ2-7	NA	AISDVGGGNEQY
TRBV5-5	TRBJ2-3	TRBD1	ASRPDRGLDTQY
TRBV6-5	TRBJ1-1	TRBD1	ASSYSVGQGWTEAF
TRBV27	TRBJ2-2	TRBD2	ATRTLAENTGELF
TRBV19	TRBJ1-6	NA	ASGPGPYNSPLH
TRBV19	TRBJ2-7	TRBD1	ASTDDRATYEQY
TRBV10-1	TRBJ2-3	TRBD2	ASSEAAGGRTDTQY
TRBV12-3/TRBV12-4	TRBJ1-1	NA	ASSLEENTEAF
TRBV5-8	TRBJ1-3	NA	ASSLSGSGNTIY
TRBV28	TRBJ1-2	NA	ASLRGSAYGYT
TRBV6-1	TRBJ1-6	TRBD1	ASSESTGLSPLH
TRBV19	TRBJ1-2	TRBD1	ASNLDRGLNGYT
TRBV7-8	TRBJ1-1	TRBD1	ASSRGQGPTEAF
TRBV5-1	TRBJ2-2	NA	ASSYDYTGELF
TRBV28	TRBJ1-4	TRBD1	ASSSRQGVGEKLF
TRBV2	TRBJ1-5	NA	ASGRQSSNQPQH
TRBV6-1	TRBJ1-3	NA	ASTPEGVYTIY
TRBV2	TRBJ2-2	TRBD2	ASSEMGLAYTGELF
TRBV6-5	TRBJ2-1	TRBD2	ASSRGLAGSDEQF
TRBV6-1	TRBJ1-5	TRBD1	ASSEEHRGRIYSNQPQH
TRBV7-6	TRBJ2-7	TRBD2	ASSSLAGKSYEQY
TRBV7-2	TRBJ1-1	NA	ASSARGRMGTEAF
TRBV25-1	TRBJ2-1	NA	ASSSSRPGVNEQF